This T cell receptor beta chain was documented in a study of coeliac disease. Of note for this clone: What it recognizes is unknown.

The CDR3 runs to 16 residues. The V and J ends lost 1 base and 5 bases, in that order; junction bases with no gene match: 6. Looked up from germline, CDR1 is LGHNA and CDR2 is YNFKEQ. Overall study findings and caveats: TRB repertoires were largely private, with most amino acid sequences found in only one sample. Of coeliac lamina propria samples, about 55% of the 18 held published gliadin-specific TRB sequences, versus 1 of 6 controls.

Data came from immunoSEQ multiplex PCR; TCRdb stores just in-frame clones and leaves some out. The data contain about 3,000 clones, more than 60% of them singletons. The TCR was taken from a woman aged 50 to 65 without celiac disease. The chain combines TRBV4-2 with TRBJ2-2, with 8 nucleotides matching TRBD2. Sequencing used lymphocytes from the gut lamina propria. CDR3 residues: CASSQALQRGTGELFF. The CDR3, as DNA: TGTGCCAGCAGCCAAGCCCTCCAGCGGGGGACCGGGGAGCTGTTTTTT.